These 13 T cell receptor beta chains came from one sample sequenced in a study of blood T cell repertoires in COVID-19. The data were produced by immunoSEQ multiplex PCR, yet TCRdb's version contains in-frame clones alone and is incomplete. The top ten clones hold around 0.7% of a sample with approximately 480,000 clones, roughly 90% of them seen once. Source material: PBMCs or T cells enriched from blood (not recorded which). Source of these receptors: a woman aged 18-29 years who had recovered from COVID-19.

The chain employs TRBV10-3 and TRBJ1-2; D is unclear. Germline CDR1 reads ENHRY; CDR2 reads SYGVKD. V lost 4 bases to trimming and J lost 6 bases, with 12 bases between them. The CDR3 is 13 amino acids. DNA of the CDR3: TGTGCCATCAGTGCCCAACTAGGGAATGGCTACACCTTC. As protein: CAISAQLGNGYTF.

This clone appeared once. The rearrangement links TRBV7-2 to TRBJ2-3, with 9 positions matching TRBD2. Germline loops: CDR1 SGHTA, CDR2 FQGNSA. V was clipped by 6 bases and J by 0 bases; unmatched bases: 13. CDR3 size: 18 residues. The CDR3 DNA sequence: TGTGCCAGCAGTCGAACCCGAGCGGGGGGTTCTAGCACAGATACGCAGTATTTT. Its protein product is CASSRTRAGGSSTDTQYF.

This clone was seen a handful of times. The chain links TRBV7-9 to TRBJ2-2, with TRBD1 as a possible D gene (6 bases). The germline V gene encodes CDR1 SEHNR and CDR2 FQNEAQ (reference sequence). With 6 bases removed from V and 0 bases from J, the gap between germline ends came to 14 bases. This CDR3 region has 16 residues. This CDR3 reads CASRLAGTPNTGELFF. The DNA for the CDR3 is TGTGCCAGCAGATTGGCCGGGACACCGAACACCGGGGAGCTGTTTTTT.

The chain has TRBV2 and TRBJ1-5; D is uncertain. V was cut by 10 bases and J by 0 bases, with 19 bases left in between. CDR3 size: 16 residues. The germline V gene has CDR1 SNHLY and CDR2 FYNNEI. This chain's CDR3 is CATSRAPVDSNQPQHF. In DNA form, the CDR3 reads TGTGCCACCTCGAGGGCTCCGGTGGATAGCAATCAGCCCCAGCATTTT.

The chain carries TRBV12-3 or TRBV12-4 and TRBJ1-3; D is perhaps TRBD1 (5 bases). The CDR3 contains 13 residues. The germline V and J ends were trimmed by 2 bases and 8 bases, with 10 bases remaining between them. CDR3 residues: CASSLTGLDTIYF. The CDR3 nucleotides read TGTGCCAGCAGTTTAACAGGCCTGGACACCATATATTTT.

This clone was observed a single time. The rearrangement joins TRBV5-6 to TRBJ1-4; TRBD1 agrees at 7 bases. Looked up from germline, CDR1 is SGHDT and CDR2 is YYEEEE. The length of the CDR3 is 13 residues. The ends lost 4 bases at V and 11 bases at J; junction bases unmatched: 8. The CDR3 loop reads CASSPVGQEKLFF. The DNA of the CDR3 is TGTGCCAGCAGCCCGGTAGGACAGGAGAAACTGTTTTTT. Variable domain in full (rest from reference TRBV5-6 and TRBJ1-4): DAGVTQSPTHLIKTRGQQVTLRCSPKSGHDTVSWYQQALGQGPQFIFQYYEEEERQRGNFPDRFSGHQFPNYSSELNVNALLLGDSALYLCASSPVGQEKLFFGSGTQLSVL.

The V and J genes are TRBV5-1 and TRBJ2-3, with 11 bases identical to TRBD2. The CDR3 covers 17 residues. Germline CDR1 reads SGHRS; CDR2 reads YFSETQ. J lost 1 base, V lost 1 base, and 5 bases had no gene match. CDR3 DNA: TGCGCCAGCAGCTTGACTAGCGGGGGAGGGGGCACAGATACGCAGTATTTT. The encoded protein is CASSLTSGGGGTDTQYF.

For this clone: Other nucleotide sequences in the sample specify the same CDR3. The chain joins TRBV30 to TRBJ1-4; no reliable D call. Looked up from germline, CDR1 is GTSNPN and CDR2 is SVGIG (reference sequence). V lost 2 bases to trimming and J lost 0 bases, with 4 bases between them. The CDR3 spans 13 residues. The CDR3 DNA reads as TGTGCCTGGAGTCCTTCAACTAATGAAAAACTGTTTTTT. It yields the protein CAWSPSTNEKLFF. Drawing the rest from reference TRBV30 and TRBJ1-4, the complete variable domain is SQTIHQWPATLVQPVGSPLSLECTVEGTSNPNLYWYRQAAGRGLQLLFYSVGIGQISSEVPQNLSASRPQDRQFILSSKKLLLSDSGFYLCAWSPSTNEKLFFGSGTQLSVL.

The J gene is TRBJ1-6, the V gene TRBV5-8, with D possibly being TRBD1 (5 bases). The V gene lost 0 bases and the J gene lost 13 bases, with 14 bases spanning the gap. CDR1 SGHTS and CDR2 YDEGEE come from the germline V gene. The CDR3 has 14 residues. The CDR3 reads CASSLDPQAWPLHF. The CDR3, as DNA: TGTGCCAGCAGCTTGGATCCACAGGCTTGGCCCCTCCACTTT.

CDR3 nucleotide sequence: TGTGCTAGTGGTCTCTCCCGGGACAGCATGAACACTGAAGCTTTCTTT. Translating gives CASGLSRDSMNTEAFF. V is TRBV12-5 and J is TRBJ1-1; TRBD1 matches at 7 bases. Germline lookup yields CDR1 LGHNT and CDR2 FRNRAP. The V and J ends lost 5 bases and 0 bases, in that order; junction bases with no gene match: 9. The CDR3 loop spans 16 amino acids.

V and J are TRBV28 and TRBJ2-7; 9 bases agree with TRBD2. The germline V gene encodes CDR1 MDHEN and CDR2 SYDVKM. This CDR3 contains 15 residues. After removal of 1 base from V and 0 bases from J, the junction contained 1 base not matched to a gene. The CDR3 DNA reads TGTGCCAGCAGTTTATATAGCGGGAGCTCCTACGAGCAGTACTTC. Amino acid sequence: CASSLYSGSSYEQYF.

The rearrangement links TRBV20-1 to TRBJ2-1, with D tentatively TRBD2 (6 bases). The germline V and J ends were trimmed by 7 bases and 4 bases, with 8 bases remaining between them. The CDR3 length is 11 residues. Per germline, CDR1 DFQATT and CDR2 SNEGSKA (reference sequence). The DNA of the CDR3 is TGCAGTGGAGGAGGGTACAATGAGCAGTTCTTC. Translated, it gives CSGGGYNEQFF.

This clone has more than one count but fewer than ten. The chain couples TRBV7-9 to TRBJ1-2, with 7 bases identical to TRBD1. The CDR3 spans 14 residues. V dropped 0 bases and J dropped 5; count of bases not matched to a gene: 3. CDR1 is SEHNR, CDR2 FQNEAQ, per germline (reference sequence). CDR3 DNA sequence: TGTGCCAGCAGCTTAGCGCAGGGGGAATATGGCTACACCTTC. Protein: CASSLAQGEYGYTF.